The present T cell receptor beta chain was sequenced within a study of T cell repertoires and HLA-DP antigens. Concerning this clone itself: No antigen is known for it.

CD4+ T cells, purified by negative selection, averaged roughly 98% purity. CD4+ T cells were isolated untouched, about 98% pure. Deletions cut 3 bases from V and 7 bases from J, with 14 bases between. The CDR3 sequence is 14 residues long. Germline loops: CDR1 SGHRS, CDR2 YFSETQ. Method: immunoSEQ multiplex PCR; TCRdb's copy keeps in-frame clones and lacks some. Here the sample spans about 110,000 clones, roughly 92% being singletons. The chain employs TRBV5-1 and TRBJ2-1; TRBD1 might be the D (6 bases). This receptor was obtained from a woman under 30 in good health and CMV-seronegative. Sequencing was performed on CD4+ T cells from PBMCs. The CDR3 here is CASSYGQSTNEQFF. In DNA form, the CDR3 reads TGCGCCAGCAGCTATGGACAGTCGACGAATGAGCAGTTCTTC.